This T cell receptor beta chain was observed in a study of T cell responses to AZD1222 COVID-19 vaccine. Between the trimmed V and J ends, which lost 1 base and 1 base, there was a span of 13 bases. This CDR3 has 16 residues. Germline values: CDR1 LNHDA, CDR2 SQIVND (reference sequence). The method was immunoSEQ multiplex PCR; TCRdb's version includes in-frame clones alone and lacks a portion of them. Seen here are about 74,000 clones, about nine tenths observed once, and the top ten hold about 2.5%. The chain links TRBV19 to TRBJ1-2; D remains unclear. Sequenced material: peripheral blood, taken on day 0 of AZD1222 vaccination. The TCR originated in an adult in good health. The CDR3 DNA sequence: TGTGCCAGTAGTATAGTGGTTGGTCTGTATAACTATGGCTACACCTTC. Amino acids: CASSIVVGLYNYGYTF.